This T cell receptor beta chain was recovered during a study of shared clonotypes between healthy human individuals. Germline V gene sequence: CDR1 GTSNPN, CDR2 SVGIG (reference sequence). This CDR3 comprises 14 residues. Trimming took 3 bases from V and 9 from J; bases not matched to a gene: 6. Participating donors were healthy, HIV-negative adults free of recent acute infections or vaccinations. This table comes from immunoSEQ multiplex PCR, and its TCRdb copy is limited to in-frame clones, with some not included. The table has roughly 2 million clones, approximately 96% seen once. This receptor was obtained from a man aged 18 to 35 in good health. V is TRBV30 and J is TRBJ1-6, with TRBD1 matching 9 bases. Material: naive CD4+ T cells sorted from blood. Subset defined: CD45RA+ positively selected. CDR3 nucleotides: TGTGCCTGGAGGGAACAGGGGGCTAGTTCACCCCTCCACTTT. It specifies CAWREQGASSPLHF. The full variable domain, in which reference TRBV30 and TRBJ1-6 provide the parts outside the CDR3, is SQTIHQWPATLVQPVGSPLSLECTVEGTSNPNLYWYRQAAGRGLQLLFYSVGIGQISSEVPQNLSASRPQDRQFILSSKKLLLSDSGFYLCAWREQGASSPLHFGNGTRLTVT.